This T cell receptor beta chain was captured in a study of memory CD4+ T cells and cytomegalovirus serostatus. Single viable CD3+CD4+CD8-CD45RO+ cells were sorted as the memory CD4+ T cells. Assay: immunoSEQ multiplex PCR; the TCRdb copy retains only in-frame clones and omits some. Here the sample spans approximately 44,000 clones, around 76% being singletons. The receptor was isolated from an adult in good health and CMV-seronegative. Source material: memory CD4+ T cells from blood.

The CDR3 DNA follows: TGTGCCAGCAGTGATCGACCTTCTAGCGGCTACACCTTC. It translates to CASSDRPSSGYTF. This chain connects TRBV6-1 to TRBJ1-2, with D unresolved. The CDR3 loop spans 13 amino acids. Germline lookup yields CDR1 MNHNS and CDR2 SASEGT. Trimming took 3 bases from V and 8 from J, leaving 13 bases between them.